The 19 T cell receptor beta chains in this list originate from one sample, sequenced in a study of blood T cell repertoires in COVID-19. Profiled with immunoSEQ multiplex PCR; TCRdb holds only in-frame clones, not every one. Of roughly 38,000 clones in the sample, over 70% are singletons; the top ten hold 9%. The sequenced sample consisted of peripheral blood. These receptors were obtained from a woman aged 70-85 years with acute or convalescent COVID-19.

The chain combines TRBV18 with TRBJ1-1; 8 nucleotides match TRBD1. The CDR3 has 15 residues. Germline assignment: CDR1 KGHSH and CDR2 LQKENI. The ends lost 5 bases at V and 8 bases at J; junction bases unmatched: 13. CDR3 bases: TGTGCCAGCTCATCATCCACAGGGGGTACTGTCGAAGCTTTCTTT. Its protein product is CASSSSTGGTVEAFF.

This chain connects TRBV5-6 to TRBJ1-1; D ambiguous. The V end was cut by 0 bases, the J end by 3 bases, with 15 bases between. This CDR3 is 16 amino acids long. Germline CDR1 and CDR2: SGHDT and YYEEEE. CDR3 sequence reads: CASSLANKGVDTEAFF. In nucleotides, the CDR3 is TGTGCCAGCAGCTTGGCCAATAAGGGAGTTGACACTGAAGCTTTCTTT. The variable domain in full, completed from reference TRBV5-6 and TRBJ1-1, reads DAGVTQSPTHLIKTRGQQVTLRCSPKSGHDTVSWYQQALGQGPQFIFQYYEEEERQRGNFPDRFSGHQFPNYSSELNVNALLLGDSALYLCASSLANKGVDTEAFFGQGTRLTVV.

The V gene is TRBV7-2, the J gene TRBJ2-5, with D uncertain. The germline gives CDR1 SGHTA, CDR2 FQGNSA. V was clipped by 5 bases and J by 7 bases, with 11 bases between them. The CDR3 spans 12 residues. The DNA of the CDR3 is TGTGCCAGCAGCGCTCCAAGAGGGACCCAGTACTTC. Protein sequence: CASSAPRGTQYF. The whole variable domain, remainder taken from reference TRBV7-2 and TRBJ2-5, is GAGVSQSPSNKVTEKGKDVELRCDPISGHTALYWYRQSLGQGLEFLIYFQGNSAPDKSGLPSDRFSAERTGGSVSTLTIQRTQQEDSAVYLCASSAPRGTQYFGPGTRLLVL.

The V call is TRBV27, the J call TRBJ1-2; a weak D match, TRBD1 (6 bases). This CDR3 is built from 16 residues. V gave up 2 bases and J gave up 2 bases, with 15 bases separating them. Germline assignment: CDR1 MNHEY and CDR2 SMNVEV (reference sequence). For the CDR3, the DNA is TGTGCCAGCAGTTTACGGAGTTCAGGGGAGAACTATGGCTACACCTTC. Amino acid sequence: CASSLRSSGENYGYTF.

The V gene is TRBV4-3, the J gene TRBJ1-2; 8 bases map to TRBD1. Per germline, CDR1 LGHNA and CDR2 YSLEER. The CDR3 is made up of 14 amino acids. V trimming: 2 bases; J trimming: 7 bases; junction bases outside the gene matches: 6. The DNA of the CDR3 is TGCGCCAGCAGCCAAACAGGGGGAGGGGCTGGCTACACCTTC. This codes for CASSQTGGGAGYTF.

The rearrangement uses TRBV12-3 or TRBV12-4 and TRBJ1-4, with D unresolved. CDR3 length: 13 amino acids. Trimming took 1 base from V and 11 from J, leaving 11 bases between them. CDR3 bases: TGTGCCAGCAGTTTAGGGAGGGCGGAGAAACTGTTTTTT. Translated, it gives CASSLGRAEKLFF.

The rearrangement links TRBV7-6 to TRBJ2-2, with 9 bases that match TRBD1. Germline-derived CDR1 and CDR2 are SGHVS and FNYEAQ. The CDR3 totals 14 residues. The V and J ends lost 3 bases and 5 bases, in that order; junction bases with no gene match: 1. This chain's CDR3 is CASSLTGGTGELFF. The CDR3 DNA reads TGTGCCAGCAGCTTGACAGGGGGTACCGGGGAGCTGTTTTTT.

V gene TRBV6-2 or TRBV6-3 combines with J gene TRBJ2-1, with 9 bases lining up with TRBD1. Per the germline V gene, CDR1 is MNHEY and CDR2 is SVGEGT. Unmatched junction bases numbered 10, after V lost 2 bases and J lost 8 bases. CDR3 length: 16 amino acids. The CDR3, as DNA: TGTGCCAGCAGTTACCATCAGGGACAGGGTCTACATGAGCAGTTCTTC. Translated, it gives CASSYHQGQGLHEQFF.

The V gene is TRBV28, the J gene TRBJ1-2, with a tentative D call TRBD1 (5 bases). The germline CDR1 and CDR2 sequences are MDHEN and SYDVKM. V lost 2 bases and J 8 bases, leaving 12 bases between the germline ends. CDR3 length equals 13 residues. In nucleotides, the CDR3 is TGTGCCAGCAGTTTACCAGGGCTTCGCGGCTACACCTTC. It translates to CASSLPGLRGYTF.

The genes are TRBV19 and TRBJ1-2; 9 bases fit TRBD1. The junction had 9 bases not matched to a gene; V was cut back by 5 bases and J by 2 bases. CDR1 is LNHDA and CDR2 is SQIVND in the germline V gene (reference sequence). The CDR3 is 16 residues long. The CDR3 DNA reads TGTGCCAGTAGTTCCACTCGCGGGACAGGGAACTATGGCTACACCTTC. This codes for CASSSTRGTGNYGYTF.

The CDR3, as DNA: TGTGCCAGTTCCAGGACAGCCTGGACTGAAGCTTTCTTT. Translation: CASSRTAWTEAFF. The gene calls are TRBV12-3 or TRBV12-4 and TRBJ1-1, with a possible D match to TRBD1 (6 bases). Trimming shortened V by 9 bases and J by 5 bases, and 16 bases separated the two germline ends. The CDR3 runs to 13 residues.

This clone was seen only a few times. The chain uses TRBV7-6 and TRBJ2-2; the match to TRBD2 covers 7 bases. The CDR3 totals 15 residues. Trimming took 5 bases from V and 5 from J; bases not matched to a gene: 8. CDR1 and CDR2 from the germline V gene are SGHVS and FNYEAQ. The CDR3 region is CASSRIAGWTGELFF. Written as DNA, the CDR3 is TGTGCCAGCAGCCGAATAGCGGGCTGGACCGGGGAGCTGTTTTTT.

The chain couples TRBV11-1 to TRBJ2-7; D perhaps matches TRBD1 (5 bases). V was shortened by 6 bases and J by 6 bases, with 18 bases between the two germline ends. The germline V gene encodes CDR1 SGHAT and CDR2 FQDESV (reference sequence). The CDR3 is made up of 14 amino acids. CDR3 DNA sequence: TGTGCCAGCAGTCTGGGGCTTTCCTCCCTCGAGCAGTACGTC. Translation gives CASSLGLSSLEQYV.

The genes are TRBV18 and TRBJ1-5, with D perhaps TRBD1 (6 bases). V lost 0 bases to trimming and J lost 7 bases, with 10 bases between them. The CDR3 has 14 residues. CDR1 is KGHSH, CDR2 LQKENI, per germline. The CDR3 spells CASSPPDSYQPQHF. The CDR3 bases are TGTGCCAGCTCACCACCGGACAGTTACCAGCCCCAGCATTTT. Full variable domain (remainder filled in from reference TRBV18 and TRBJ1-5): NAGVMQNPRHLVRRRGQEARLRCSPMKGHSHVYWYRQLPEEGLKFMVYLQKENIIDESGMPKERFSAEFPKEGPSILRIQQVVRGDSAAYFCASSPPDSYQPQHFGDGTRLSIL.

The chain links TRBV9 to TRBJ2-3; TRBD1 matches at 11 bases. The J segment lost 3 bases and the V segment lost 3 bases, leaving 9 bases of the junction unmatched. This CDR3 contains 17 residues. Germline V gives CDR1 SGDLS, CDR2 YYNGEE. The DNA of the CDR3 is TGTGCCAGCAGCGGAGGGACAGGGGGGTGGGCGACAGATACGCAGTATTTT. It specifies CASSGGTGGWATDTQYF.

In its sample, this clone was seen once. The rearrangement uses TRBV20-1 and TRBJ1-1, with D perhaps TRBD1 (5 bases). Trimming stripped 6 bases from V and 10 bases from J, with 15 bases between. CDR3 length: 11 residues. Germline V gene data show CDR1 as DFQATT and CDR2 as SNEGSKA (reference sequence). The chain's CDR3 is CSASGGGSAFF. As DNA, the CDR3 is TGCAGTGCCAGCGGTGGGGGGTCAGCTTTCTTT.

The chain is built from TRBV6-5 and TRBJ2-1; maybe TRBD2 (5 bases). V lost 2 bases, J lost 0 bases, and 8 bases lay in between. Germline V gives CDR1 MNHEY, CDR2 SVGAGI. The CDR3 totals 15 residues. The CDR3 DNA is TGTGCCAGCAGTTACGCAGCGGACTCCTACAATGAGCAGTTCTTC. Its protein product is CASSYAADSYNEQFF.

The gene calls are TRBV7-6 and TRBJ1-1; TRBD1 agrees at 7 bases. J was trimmed by 7 bases and V by 5 bases; bases with no gene match: 4. Per the germline V gene, CDR1 is SGHVS and CDR2 is FNYEAQ. The length of the CDR3 is 12 residues. This chain's CDR3 is CASSPWTGEAFF. CDR3 nucleotides: TGTGCCAGCAGCCCCTGGACAGGTGAAGCTTTCTTT.

This sequence joins TRBV14 and TRBJ2-5; D is unresolved. Trimming stripped 0 bases from V and 5 bases from J, with 10 bases between. The CDR3 is made up of 14 amino acids. From germline, CDR1 is SGHDN and CDR2 FVKESK. The CDR3 region is CASSQENNLETQYF. The CDR3 bases are TGTGCCAGCAGCCAAGAAAACAATTTGGAGACCCAGTACTTC.